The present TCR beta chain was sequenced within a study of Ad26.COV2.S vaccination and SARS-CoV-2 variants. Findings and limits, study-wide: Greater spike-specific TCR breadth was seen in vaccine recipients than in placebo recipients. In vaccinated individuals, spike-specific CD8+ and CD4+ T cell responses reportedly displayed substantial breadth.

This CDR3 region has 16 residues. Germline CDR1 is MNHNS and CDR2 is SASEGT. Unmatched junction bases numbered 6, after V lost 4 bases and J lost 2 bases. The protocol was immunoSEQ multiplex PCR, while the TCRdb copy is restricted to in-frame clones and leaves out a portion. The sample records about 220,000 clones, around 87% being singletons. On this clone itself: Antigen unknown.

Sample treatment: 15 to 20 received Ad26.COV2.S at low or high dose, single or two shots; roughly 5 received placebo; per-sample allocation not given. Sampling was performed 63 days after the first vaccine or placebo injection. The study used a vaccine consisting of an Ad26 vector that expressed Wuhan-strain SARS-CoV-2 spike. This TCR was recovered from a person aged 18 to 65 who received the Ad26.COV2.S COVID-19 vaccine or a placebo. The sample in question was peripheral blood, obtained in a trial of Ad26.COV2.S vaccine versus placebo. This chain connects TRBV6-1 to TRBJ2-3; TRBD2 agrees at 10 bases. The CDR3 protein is CASSVSSGSPTDTQYF. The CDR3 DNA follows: TGTGCCAGCAGTGTCTCTAGCGGGAGCCCCACAGATACGCAGTATTTT.